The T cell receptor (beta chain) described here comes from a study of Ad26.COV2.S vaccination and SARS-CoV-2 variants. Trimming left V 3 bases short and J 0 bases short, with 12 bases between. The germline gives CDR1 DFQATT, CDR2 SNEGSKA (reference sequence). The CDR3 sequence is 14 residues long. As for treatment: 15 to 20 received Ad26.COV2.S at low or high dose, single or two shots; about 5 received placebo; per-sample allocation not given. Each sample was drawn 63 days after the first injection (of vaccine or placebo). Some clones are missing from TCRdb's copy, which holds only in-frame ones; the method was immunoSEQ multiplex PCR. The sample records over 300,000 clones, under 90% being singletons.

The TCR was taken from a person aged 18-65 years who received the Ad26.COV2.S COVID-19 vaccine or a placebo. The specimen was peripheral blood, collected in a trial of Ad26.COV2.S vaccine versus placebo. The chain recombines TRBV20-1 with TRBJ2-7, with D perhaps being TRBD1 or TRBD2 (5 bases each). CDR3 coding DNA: TGCAGTGCTAGTAGGAGGCAGGGCTCCTACGAGCAGTACTTC. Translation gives CSASRRQGSYEQYF.